One and the same sample provided the 18 T cell receptor beta chains below, sequenced in a study of T cell changes during pregnancy in multiple sclerosis. TCRdb's copy holds only in-frame clones and misses some; the assay was immunoSEQ multiplex PCR. The sample has 45,000 to 50,000 clones; 75% to 95% are singletons. This material consisted of CD8+ T cells from peripheral blood mononuclear cells, taken after pregnancy. Receptors originate from a female donor with multiple sclerosis, enrolled in a pregnancy study.

The rearrangement uses TRBV7-9 and TRBJ1-1, with D unclear. The CDR3 covers 13 residues. V was cut by 1 base and J by 4 bases, with 7 bases left in between. Germline V gene lookup returns CDR1 SEHNR and CDR2 FQNEAQ (reference sequence). The CDR3 region is CASSLEAGTEAFF. The CDR3, as DNA: TGTGCCAGCAGCTTAGAGGCAGGCACTGAAGCTTTCTTT.

The CDR3 spells CASSLGTGINEQFF. For the CDR3, the DNA is TGTGCCAGCAGCTTAGGGACTGGAATCAATGAGCAGTTCTTC. The rearrangement joins TRBV11-2 to TRBJ2-1, with a possible D match to TRBD2 (5 bases). The ends were cut back, 1 base at V and 6 bases at J, with 10 bases in the middle. Germline assignment: CDR1 SGHAT and CDR2 FQNNGV. The CDR3 length is 14 residues.

V and J are TRBV6-6 and TRBJ1-5; D is uncertain. CDR3 size: 16 residues. Germline V gene sequence: CDR1 MNHNY, CDR2 SVGAGI (reference sequence). The V end lost 4 bases, the J end lost 0 bases, and 13 bases lay between the germline ends. As DNA, the CDR3 is TGTGCCAGCAGTTTTAGGGCGGGTTATAGCAATCAGCCCCAGCATTTT. This gives the protein CASSFRAGYSNQPQHF.

DNA of the CDR3: TGTGCCAGCAGTGCAAGACAGGGTGGTGGCACCGGGGAGCTGTTTTTT. The encoded protein is CASSARQGGGTGELFF. The chain joins TRBV27 to TRBJ2-2; 7 nucleotides agree with TRBD1. The length of the CDR3 is 16 residues. The germline V gene encodes CDR1 MNHEY and CDR2 SMNVEV (reference sequence). Germline trimming cut 5 bases from V and 4 bases from J; bases unmatched to any gene: 10.

V is TRBV9 and J is TRBJ1-1, with no clear D. Germline assignment: CDR1 SGDLS and CDR2 YYNGEE. CDR3 size: 13 residues. Deletions cut 3 bases from V and 3 bases from J, with 9 bases between. The CDR3 spells CASSALTHTEAFF. CDR3 nucleotides: TGTGCCAGCAGCGCTCTAACGCACACTGAAGCTTTCTTT.

This clone was seen only once. This chain connects TRBV6-5 to TRBJ2-7; the D gene is possibly TRBD2 (7 bases). Deletions cut 7 bases from V and 0 bases from J, with 13 bases between. CDR1 is MNHEY, CDR2 SVGAGI, per germline. The CDR3 covers 14 residues. CDR3 DNA: TGTGCCAGCACCAGGGGCGGGAGCTCCTACGAGCAGTACTTC. It specifies CASTRGGSSYEQYF.

This chain joins TRBV7-3 and TRBJ2-1; possibly TRBD1 for D (6 bases). V was pared by 5 bases and J by 10 bases, with 15 bases between. The germline CDR1 and CDR2 sequences are SGHTA and FQGTGA. The CDR3 length is 13 residues. DNA of the CDR3: TGTGCCAGCAGCGCAACAGGGTCGGGGGAGCAGTTCTTC. This codes for CASSATGSGEQFF.

The V gene is TRBV27, the J gene TRBJ2-1; no clear D gene. The CDR3 is 16 residues long. Per the germline V gene, CDR1 is MNHEY and CDR2 is SMNVEV (reference sequence). V lost 0 bases, J lost 4 bases, and 13 bases lay in between. The CDR3 spells CASSLSTVTLYNEQFF. The CDR3 region has the DNA TGTGCCAGCAGTTTATCCACAGTTACCCTATACAATGAGCAGTTCTTC.

This sequence joins TRBV4-3 and TRBJ2-2, with 8 bases lining up with TRBD2. Trimming removed 4 bases from V and 3 bases from J; junction bases left unmatched: 4. Germline V lookup: CDR1 LGHNA, CDR2 YSLEER. The CDR3 is 15 residues long. CDR3 sequence: CASSPSGGYTGELFF. DNA of the CDR3: TGCGCCAGCAGCCCGAGCGGGGGTTACACCGGGGAGCTGTTTTTT.

For this clone: One junction end does not reproduce the germline sequence, and a read error may be involved. The CDR3 region has the DNA TGTGCTAGCGGTTTGTGGGACAGGAGGATTAGCAATCAGCCCCAGCATTTT. Protein product: CASGLWDRRISNQPQHF. J is TRBJ1-5 and V is TRBV12-5; 8 positions agree with TRBD1. The germline gives CDR1 LGHNT, CDR2 FRNRAP. The CDR3 has 17 residues.

The chain joins TRBV5-4 to TRBJ2-7; D is perhaps TRBD1 (5 bases). Trimming cost V 5 bases and J 2 bases, with 14 bases left between them. The CDR3 is made up of 14 amino acids. Germline CDR1 is SGHNT and CDR2 is YYREEE (reference sequence). The DNA of the CDR3 is TGTGCCAGCAGTCGGACACAGAACCCCTACGAGCAGTACTTC. Amino acids: CASSRTQNPYEQYF.

J is TRBJ1-1 and V is TRBV5-1; D remains unclear. The CDR3 has 14 amino acids. Germline V gene sequence: CDR1 SGHRS, CDR2 YFSETQ. The V end lost 4 bases, the J end lost 3 bases, and 13 bases lay between the germline ends. The DNA of the CDR3 is TGCGCCAGCAGCCCTGACCCAGGCTACACTGAAGCTTTCTTT. It codes for CASSPDPGYTEAFF.

The V call is TRBV4-2, the J call TRBJ2-7; no clear D gene. Germline V gene sequence: CDR1 LGHNA, CDR2 YNFKEQ. The CDR3 loop spans 14 amino acids. V was cut by 2 bases and J by 2 bases, with 10 bases left in between. The CDR3 DNA is TGTGCCAGCAGCCAAATCGGTCTGGCCTACGAGCAGTACTTC. This gives the protein CASSQIGLAYEQYF.

The chain couples TRBV9 to TRBJ2-1, with 8 positions matching TRBD2. The CDR3 loop spans 16 amino acids. Unmatched junction bases numbered 6, after V lost 3 bases and J lost 1 base. Germline values: CDR1 SGDLS, CDR2 YYNGEE. This CDR3 is CASSETGGRSYNEQFF. CDR3 nucleotides: TGTGCCAGCAGCGAAACGGGGGGGCGATCCTACAATGAGCAGTTCTTC.

V gene TRBV2 combines with J gene TRBJ1-1, with 7 bases matching TRBD1. The germline V gene has CDR1 SNHLY and CDR2 FYNNEI. CDR3 size: 12 residues. With 11 bases clipped from V and 4 bases from J, the junction kept 7 bases outside the gene matches. The CDR3 protein is CAGRQGITEAFF. As DNA, the CDR3 is TGTGCCGGACGACAGGGAATCACTGAAGCTTTCTTT.

The chain uses TRBV20-1 and TRBJ2-3, with D maybe TRBD2 (5 bases). The V end lost 5 bases, the J end lost 4 bases, and 7 bases lay between the germline ends. Germline V lookup: CDR1 DFQATT, CDR2 SNEGSKA (reference sequence). The CDR3 is 11 residues long. CDR3 sequence reads: CSAGGADTQYF. As DNA, the CDR3 is TGCAGTGCTGGAGGAGCAGATACGCAGTATTTT.

Sample share makes this clone medium-sized. The rearrangement uses TRBV29-1 and TRBJ1-1; TRBD1 agrees at 7 bases. Per the germline V gene, CDR1 is SQVTM and CDR2 is ANQGSEA. The length of the CDR3 is 12 residues. V shed 2 bases and J 4 bases; nucleotides not matched to a gene: 1. In DNA form, the CDR3 reads TGCAGCGTTGAACAGGGGGTCACTGAAGCTTTCTTT. This sequence encodes CSVEQGVTEAFF.

The V and J genes are TRBV6-1 and TRBJ2-5; 12 bases map to TRBD2. V was clipped by 4 bases and J by 1 base; unmatched bases: 10. The germline CDR1 and CDR2 sequences are MNHNS and SASEGT. The CDR3 is 18 residues long. The CDR3 DNA sequence: TGTGCCAGCAGTGGACTAGCGGGAGCAAGGGGGGGCCAAGAGACCCAGTACTTC. It translates to CASSGLAGARGGQETQYF.